Given below is one T cell receptor (beta chain) in context. Original processing methods: It was from reference gene primer amplification that nucleated cell counts were estimated. Using immunoSEQ multiplex PCR, the repertoire was profiled, and TCRdb retains in-frame clones only, with some absent. V and J calls and clone size are given by that table; D and trimming were obtained from the DNA. The sample consists of around 140,000 clones, more than 75% of them appearing once. Germline V gene data show CDR1 as MDHEN and CDR2 as SYDVKM. The ends lost 5 bases at V and 6 bases at J; junction bases unmatched: 12. The length of the CDR3 is 16 residues. This sample is drawn from a study of blood T cell repertoires in COVID-19. Study-wide context: Acute and convalescent COVID-19 specimens originated in the United States, Italy and Spain. Sources were T cells, B-cell-depleted T cells, or PBMCs; the material itself was cDNA or gDNA.

Sequencing was done on a sample of peripheral blood. The V gene is TRBV28, the J gene TRBJ1-2; 10 bases match TRBD1. This sequence originates from a human donor in a cohort sampled during active COVID-19. CDR3 amino acids: CASSPPPGTGEDGYTF. The CDR3 DNA sequence: TGTGCCAGCAGTCCACCTCCCGGGACAGGGGAGGATGGCTACACCTTC.